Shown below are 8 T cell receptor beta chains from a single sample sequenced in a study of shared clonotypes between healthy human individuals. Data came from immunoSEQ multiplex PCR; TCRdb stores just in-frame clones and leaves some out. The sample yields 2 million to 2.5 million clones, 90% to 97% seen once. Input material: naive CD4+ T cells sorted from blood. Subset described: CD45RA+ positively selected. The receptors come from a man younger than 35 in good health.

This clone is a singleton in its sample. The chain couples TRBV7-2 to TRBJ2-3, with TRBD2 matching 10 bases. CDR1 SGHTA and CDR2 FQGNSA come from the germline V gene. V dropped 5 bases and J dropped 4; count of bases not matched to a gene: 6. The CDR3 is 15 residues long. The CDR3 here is CASSLPTSGSDTQYF. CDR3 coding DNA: TGTGCCAGCAGCCTACCGACTAGCGGGTCAGATACGCAGTATTTT.

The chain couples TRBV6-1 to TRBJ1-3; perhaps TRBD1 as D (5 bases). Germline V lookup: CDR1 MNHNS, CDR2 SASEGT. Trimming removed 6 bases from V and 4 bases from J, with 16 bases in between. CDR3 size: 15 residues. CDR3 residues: CASRDGAVGGNTIYF. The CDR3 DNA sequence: TGTGCCAGCAGAGACGGGGCAGTGGGGGGAAACACCATATATTTT.

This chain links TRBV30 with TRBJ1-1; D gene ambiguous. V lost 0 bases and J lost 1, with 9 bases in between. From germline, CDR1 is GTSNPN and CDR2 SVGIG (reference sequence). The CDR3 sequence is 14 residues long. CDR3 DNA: TGTGCCTGGAGTGTACTAGGTACGAACACTGAAGCTTTCTTT. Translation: CAWSVLGTNTEAFF.

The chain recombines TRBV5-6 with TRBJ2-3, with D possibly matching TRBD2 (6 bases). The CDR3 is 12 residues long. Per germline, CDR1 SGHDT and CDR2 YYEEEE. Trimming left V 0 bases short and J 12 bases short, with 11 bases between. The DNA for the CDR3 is TGTGCCAGCAGCTTGGCGAGGCGGGGTCAGTATTTT. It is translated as CASSLARRGQYF.

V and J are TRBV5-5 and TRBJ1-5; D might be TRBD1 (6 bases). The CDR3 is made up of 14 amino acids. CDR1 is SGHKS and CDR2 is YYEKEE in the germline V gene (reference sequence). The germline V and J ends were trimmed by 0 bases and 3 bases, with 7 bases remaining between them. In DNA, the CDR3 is TGTGCCAGCAGCTTGGACAGGGCCAATCAGCCCCAGCATTTT. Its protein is CASSLDRANQPQHF.

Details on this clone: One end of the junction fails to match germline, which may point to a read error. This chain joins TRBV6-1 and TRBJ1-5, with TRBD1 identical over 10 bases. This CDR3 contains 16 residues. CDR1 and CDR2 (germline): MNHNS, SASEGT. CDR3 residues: CASSDSTGGESQPRHF. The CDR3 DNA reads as TGTGCCAGCAGTGATTCGACAGGGGGCGAAAGTCAGCCCCGGCATTTT.

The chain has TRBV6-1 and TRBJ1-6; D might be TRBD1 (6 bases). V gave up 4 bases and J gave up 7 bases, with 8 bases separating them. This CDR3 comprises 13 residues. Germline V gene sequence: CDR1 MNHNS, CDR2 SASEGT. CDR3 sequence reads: CASSVRGNSPLHF. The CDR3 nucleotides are TGTGCCAGCAGTGTAAGGGGGAATTCACCCCTCCACTTT.

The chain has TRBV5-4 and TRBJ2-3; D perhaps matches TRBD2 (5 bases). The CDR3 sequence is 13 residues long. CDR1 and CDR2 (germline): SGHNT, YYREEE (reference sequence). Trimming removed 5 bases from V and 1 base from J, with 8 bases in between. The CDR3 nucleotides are TGTGCCAGCAGAAGTAGCGGCACAGATACGCAGTATTTT. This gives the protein CASRSSGTDTQYF.